This T cell receptor beta chain came from a study of Graves' ophthalmopathy and Graves' hyperthyroidism. V shed 7 bases and J shed 4 bases, with 16 bases lying between them. The CDR3 extends over 14 amino acids. The authors amplified TCR beta CDR3 regions, and they did so from RNA transcripts for repertoire sequencing. First-round RT-PCR used HTBI primers; second-round multiplex PCR followed. MiXCR, run by TCRdb on the multiplex PCR reads, gives a single entry per CDR3 protein. The table records about 380,000 distinct CDR3 sequences, 15% to 19% of them present only once. This clonotype occurred many times.

The V gene is TRBV12-3 or TRBV12-4, the J gene TRBJ1-2; perhaps TRBD1 as D (5 bases). This TCR was sampled from a woman under 30 with stable Graves' hyperthyroidism. The sequenced material came from peripheral blood. The CDR3 DNA reads TGTGCCAGCATGCTATTCGGACAAACCTATGGCTACACCTTC. Translating gives CASMLFGQTYGYTF.